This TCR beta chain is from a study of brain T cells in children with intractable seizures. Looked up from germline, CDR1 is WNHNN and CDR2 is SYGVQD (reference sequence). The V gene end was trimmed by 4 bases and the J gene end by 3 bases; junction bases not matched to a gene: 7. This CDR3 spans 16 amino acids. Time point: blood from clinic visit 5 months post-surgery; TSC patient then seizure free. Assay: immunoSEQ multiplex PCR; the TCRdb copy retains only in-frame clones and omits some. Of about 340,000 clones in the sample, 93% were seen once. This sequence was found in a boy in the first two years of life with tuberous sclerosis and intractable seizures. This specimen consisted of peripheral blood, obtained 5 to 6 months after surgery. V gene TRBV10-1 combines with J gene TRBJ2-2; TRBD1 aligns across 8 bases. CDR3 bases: TGCGCCAGCAGTGGATACAGGGGGGAGGACACCGGGGAGCTGTTTTTT. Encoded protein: CASSGYRGEDTGELFF.